This is a list of T cell receptor beta chains from one sample in a study of blood T cells in healthy people across ages. TCRdb analysed the 5' RACE reads with MiXCR anew, one entry per CDR3 protein. This table holds about 750,000 distinct CDR3 sequences, about 53% found once. Specimen: blood. These receptors were taken from a man aged 80 or over in good health. The CDR3 runs from the conserved cysteine through the conserved F or W. A D gene is named only where the DNA matches it firmly. Some rows have no size entry. The others give once, few or many, or a class for an expanded clone.

V gene	J gene	clone size	D gene	CDR3 protein	CDR3 DNA
TRBV20-1	TRBJ1-1	many	NA	CSVQLRVGTEAFF	TGCAGTGTTCAGCTGAGGGTGGGCACTGAAGCTTTCTTT
TRBV24-1	TRBJ2-7	few	TRBD1	CATSDPGQGSHEQYF	TGTGCCACCAGTGATCCGGGACAGGGGAGCCACGAGCAGTACTTC
TRBV6-5	TRBJ2-7	few	NA	CASSYGPATPYEQYF	TGTGCCAGCAGTTACGGCCCAGCTACCCCCTACGAGCAGTACTTC
TRBV5-6	TRBJ2-3	NA	TRBD2	CASTKGRTSGRGADTQYF	TGTGCCAGCACCAAAGGGAGGACTAGCGGGAGAGGGGCAGATACGCAGTATTTT
TRBV2	TRBJ1-2	NA	NA	CASSEQNRSFYGYTF	TGTGCCAGCAGTGAACAGAATAGGTCTTTTTATGGCTACACCTTC
TRBV29-1	TRBJ2-1	few	NA	CSVGPLGGNEQFF	TGCAGCGTTGGGCCGCTAGGCGGCAATGAGCAGTTCTTC
TRBV7-8	TRBJ1-5	NA	NA	CASSLGQGQPQHF	TGTGCCAGCAGCTTAGGGCAGGGCCAGCCCCAGCATTTT
TRBV7-9	TRBJ2-5	NA	NA	CASSLAAVLAGNEQYF	TGTGCCAGCAGCTTAGCGGCTGTGCTAGCAGGCAATGAGCAGTACTTC
TRBV27	TRBJ2-3	NA	NA	CASTNRDRTDTQYF	TGTGCCAGCACCAACAGGGACCGCACAGATACGCAGTATTTT
TRBV6-5	TRBJ2-7	many	NA	CASSYSTGALYEQYF	TGTGCCAGCAGTTACTCTACAGGAGCACTCTACGAGCAGTACTTC